Reported below is one T cell receptor beta chain. Its specificity is not known. This same CDR3 is encoded by further DNA sequences in the sample. This specimen belongs to a study of cytomegalovirus exposure and HLA in healthy donors. Study in general: There were fewer than 500 genotyped donors. Of these, 81% fell in the genetic ancestry cluster associated with self-reported Caucasian donors. Study-wide findings and caveats: It was assumed in the presence/absence analyses that sequencing depth was roughly uniform across donors.

The PCR contained 60 Vbeta and 13 Jbeta primers. Method: immunoSEQ multiplex PCR; TCRdb's copy keeps in-frame clones and lacks some. The table records fewer than 200,000 clones, approximately 80% of them present only once. Germline V gene data show CDR1 as SGHAT and CDR2 as FQNNGV. This CDR3 region has 15 residues. Trimming at V came to 5 bases and at J to 0 bases, leaving 1 base not matched to a gene. Donors sampled were nominally healthy, though unrecorded immune exposures were likely. Sequencing was done on a sample of PBMCs. V and J are TRBV11-2 and TRBJ2-2; 9 positions match TRBD1. This sequence was found in a woman in her fifties or sixties in good health and CMV-seronegative. CDR3 protein: CASSRDRANTGELFF. The CDR3 bases are TGTGCCAGCAGCCGGGACAGGGCGAACACCGGGGAGCTGTTTTTT.